Listed here are 20 T cell receptor beta chains from one sample, sequenced in a study of blood T cells in healthy people across ages. Then a second PCR, running roughly 7 to 11 cycles, was carried out with a sample-barcoded 5' primer and a J-beta primer mix. From the 5' RACE reads, TCRdb called clonotypes with MiXCR, one entry per CDR3 protein. This sample has some 900,000 distinct CDR3 sequences, with about 28% found just once. The sequenced material came from blood. Receptor source: a woman aged 80 or over in good health.

This clonotype came up once. A much larger clone differs from this one at a single base, so this may be a read error. The rearrangement links TRBV28 to TRBJ2-4; tentative D call: TRBD1 (6 bases). The length of the CDR3 is 14 residues. Germline-derived CDR1 and CDR2 are MDHEN and SYDVKM. The CDR3 sequence is CACSPRGPTNIQYF. In DNA form, the CDR3 reads TGTGCCTGCAGTCCCAGGGGTCCTACTAACATTCAGTACTTC.

Regarding this clonotype: Since a much larger clone is just one base distant, this may be a read error. CDR3 region: CASTFQAVYGYTF. The CDR3 nucleotides are TGTGCCAGCACCTTCCAGGCCGTCTATGGCTACACCTTC. The V call is TRBV6-6, the J call TRBJ1-2, with D hard to call. Germline assignment: CDR1 MNHNY and CDR2 SVGAGI (reference sequence). The CDR3 extends over 13 amino acids. Trimming took 7 bases from V and 4 from J, leaving 13 bases between them.

This chain joins TRBV11-2 and TRBJ1-2; the match to TRBD1 covers 8 bases. Trimming removed 2 bases from V and 12 bases from J; junction bases left unmatched: 17. The CDR3 extends over 16 amino acids. Per germline, CDR1 SGHAT and CDR2 FQNNGV. In DNA, the CDR3 is TGTGCCAGCAGCTTATCCGGTATACAGACAGGGGAGGAAGACACCTTC. Translation: CASSLSGIQTGEEDTF.

At least ten counts were recorded for this clonotype. This chain links TRBV7-2 with TRBJ2-1; perhaps TRBD2 as D (6 bases). The CDR3 totals 15 residues. From germline, CDR1 is SGHTA and CDR2 FQGNSA. V shed 8 bases and J shed 2 bases, with 16 bases lying between them. CDR3 nucleotide sequence: TGTGCCAGCTCCCCCGGGAGAGGTGCCTACAATGAGCAGTTCTTC. This codes for CASSPGRGAYNEQFF. Drawing the rest from reference TRBV7-2 and TRBJ2-1, the complete variable domain is GAGVSQSPSNKVTEKGKDVELRCDPISGHTALYWYRQSLGQGLEFLIYFQGNSAPDKSGLPSDRFSAERTGGSVSTLTIQRTQQEDSAVYLCASSPGRGAYNEQFFGPGTRLTVL.

Notes on this clonotype: A much larger clonotype is one base distant, so this may be a read error. The CDR3 loop is CASSIGQGADEQYF. DNA of the CDR3: TGCGCCAGCAGCATAGGACAGGGGGCGGATGAGCAGTACTTC. This chain uses TRBV5-1 with TRBJ2-7; 11 positions agree with TRBD1. There are 14 residues in the CDR3. Trimming at V came to 4 bases and at J to 7 bases, leaving 7 bases not matched to a gene. Germline V gene lookup returns CDR1 SGHRS and CDR2 YFSETQ. The full variable domain, its missing parts supplied by reference TRBV5-1 and TRBJ2-7, is KAGVTQTPRYLIKTRGQQVTLSCSPISGHRSVSWYQQTPGQGLQFLFEYFSETQRNKGNFPGRFSGRQFSNSRSEMNVSTLELGDSALYLCASSIGQGADEQYFGPGTRLTVT.

The V call is TRBV18, the J call TRBJ1-2; a possible D gene is TRBD1 (5 bases). Trimming removed 3 bases from V and 7 bases from J, with 12 bases in between. This CDR3 has 13 amino acids. The germline CDR1 and CDR2 sequences are KGHSH and LQKENI. The CDR3 DNA is TGTGCCAGCTCACCGGCAGGGACTCGTGGCTACACCTTC. This sequence encodes CASSPAGTRGYTF. Filled out from reference TRBV18 and TRBJ1-2, the complete variable domain reads NAGVMQNPRHLVRRRGQEARLRCSPMKGHSHVYWYRQLPEEGLKFMVYLQKENIIDESGMPKERFSAEFPKEGPSILRIQQVVRGDSAAYFCASSPAGTRGYTFGSGTRLTVV.

In its sample, this clonotype was seen many times. The chain employs TRBV7-6 and TRBJ2-5; 10 bases align to TRBD2. The CDR3 sequence is 16 residues long. The germline V gene encodes CDR1 SGHVS and CDR2 FNYEAQ. With 5 bases clipped from V and 2 bases from J, the junction kept 8 bases outside the gene matches. The CDR3: CASSVGSGGRQETQYF. CDR3 nucleotides: TGTGCCAGCAGCGTGGGTAGCGGGGGGAGACAAGAGACCCAGTACTTC.

This clonotype occurred many times. The chain couples TRBV7-9 to TRBJ2-3; 12 positions match TRBD1. V trimming: 5 bases; J trimming: 4 bases; junction bases outside the gene matches: 7. The CDR3 contains 16 residues. Germline V lookup: CDR1 SEHNR, CDR2 FQNEAQ (reference sequence). CDR3 nucleotide sequence: TGTGCCAGCAGCGCCCGGGACAGGGGGCGCCCAGATACGCAGTATTTT. This gives the protein CASSARDRGRPDTQYF.

The chain couples TRBV3-1 to TRBJ1-3; no clear D. The CDR3 covers 18 residues. CDR1 is LGHDT, CDR2 YNNKEL, per germline (reference sequence). The V and J ends lost 0 bases and 0 bases respectively, with 15 bases between them. The CDR3 coding sequence is TGTGCCAGCAGCCAAGATCAGTTGGTCAGTCTCTCTGGAAACACCATATATTTT. Protein sequence: CASSQDQLVSLSGNTIYF.

The rearrangement uses TRBV10-3 and TRBJ1-1; 8 bases align to TRBD1. The CDR3 sequence is 16 residues long. V lost 5 bases, J lost 1 base, and 9 bases stayed unmatched. Per germline, CDR1 ENHRY and CDR2 SYGVKD. CDR3 sequence (DNA): TGTGCCATCAGTTCATCAGGGGGCAGGAGGAACACTGAAGCTTTCTTT. Encoded protein: CAISSSGGRRNTEAFF.

In regard to this clonotype: This sequence may be a read error, since a much larger clone differs from it by one base. The chain uses TRBV3-1 and TRBJ1-5; 7 bases fit TRBD1. This CDR3 contains 14 residues. CDR1 and CDR2 (germline): LGHDT, YNNKEL (reference sequence). CDR3 nucleotides: TGTGCCAGCGGCCAAGATCAGGGGGGTCAGCCCCAGCATTTT. Amino acid sequence: CASGQDQGGQPQHF.

This rearrangement joins TRBV7-2 to TRBJ2-7; the D gene could be TRBD1 or TRBD2 (5 bases each). This CDR3 is 15 amino acids long. Germline assignment: CDR1 SGHTA and CDR2 FQGNSA. Between the trimmed V and J ends, which lost 1 base and 2 bases, there was a span of 12 bases. Here the CDR3 DNA reads TGTGCCAGCAGCTTAGGACCCGGGGCTACCTACGAGCAGTACTTC. This translates into CASSLGPGATYEQYF.

This clonotype was seen many times. The chain combines TRBV6-5 with TRBJ1-2, with 7 bases fitting TRBD1. Looked up from germline, CDR1 is MNHEY and CDR2 is SVGAGI. Trimming at V came to 2 bases and at J to 7 bases, leaving 4 bases not matched to a gene. CDR3 length: 13 amino acids. In DNA form, the CDR3 reads TGTGCCAGCAGTTACGACAGGGCGGTTGGCTACACCTTC. It codes for CASSYDRAVGYTF.

Notes on this clonotype: A read error may explain this, as a much larger clone is one base away. The J gene is TRBJ2-5, the V gene TRBV15; 7 bases map to TRBD1. The CDR3 has 12 residues. Per germline, CDR1 LNHNV and CDR2 YYDKDF (reference sequence). The CDR3 reads CATTGTEETQHF. As DNA, the CDR3 is TGTGCCACCACCGGGACAGAAGAGACCCAGCACTTC.

The chain uses TRBV20-1 and TRBJ1-5; D is ambiguous. The CDR3 extends over 15 amino acids. Trimming took 1 base from V and 0 from J, leaving 10 bases between them. Per the germline V gene, CDR1 is DFQATT and CDR2 is SNEGSKA (reference sequence). In DNA form, the CDR3 reads TGCAGTGCTAGAGTGTCGGGTTATAGCAATCAGCCCCAGCATTTT. Its translation: CSARVSGYSNQPQHF.

V is TRBV7-9 and J is TRBJ1-2; unclear D gene. Germline V gives CDR1 SEHNR, CDR2 FQNEAQ (reference sequence). This CDR3 region has 13 residues. V was pared by 5 bases and J by 8 bases, with 15 bases between. The CDR3 DNA follows: TGTGCCAGCAGCCGAGAGGAGGGTCGAGGCTACACCTTC. Its translation is CASSREEGRGYTF.

The genes are TRBV11-2 and TRBJ1-1, with D perhaps matching TRBD1 (6 bases). V dropped 5 bases and J dropped 1 base, with 11 bases sitting between them. Per germline, CDR1 SGHAT and CDR2 FQNNGV. The CDR3 consists of 14 residues. The CDR3 spells CASSNRERNTEAFF. CDR3 DNA sequence: TGTGCCAGCAGCAACAGGGAGCGGAACACTGAAGCTTTCTTT.

The chain employs TRBV2 and TRBJ1-4, with D perhaps TRBD1 (5 bases). V was clipped by 6 bases and J by 6 bases, with 20 bases between them. CDR3 length equals 16 residues. Germline CDR1 reads SNHLY; CDR2 reads FYNNEI. In DNA, the CDR3 is TGTGCCAGCAGCCTGCAGGGAGGTAGTCACCATGAAAAACTGTTTTTT. This translates into CASSLQGGSHHEKLFF. The complete variable domain, with remaining parts taken from reference TRBV2 and TRBJ1-4, reads EPEVTQTPSHQVTQMGQEVILRCVPISNHLYFYWYRQILGQKVEFLVSFYNNEISEKSEIFDDQFSVERPDGSNFTLKIRSTKLEDSAMYFCASSLQGGSHHEKLFFGSGTQLSVL.

This clonotype was seen only a few times. This may be a read error, as it is one base from a much larger clone. The rearrangement uses TRBV10-3 and TRBJ2-5, with D possibly TRBD2 on 7 matching bases. CDR1 ENHRY and CDR2 SYGVKD come from the germline V gene. V dropped 0 bases and J dropped 11 bases, with 16 bases sitting between them. This CDR3 spans 14 amino acids. This chain's CDR3 is CAISESRGGNEQYF. Written as DNA, the CDR3 is TGTGCCATCAGTGAGTCGAGGGGGGGGAATGAGCAGTACTTC.

In its sample, this clonotype was seen a few times. This chain uses TRBV3-1 with TRBJ1-1; tentatively, D is TRBD1 (5 bases). Trimming cost V 1 base and J 5 bases, with 14 bases left between them. The CDR3 length is 15 residues. Germline-derived CDR1 and CDR2 are LGHDT and YNNKEL (reference sequence). Written as DNA, the CDR3 is TGTGCCAGCAGCCAAGGTGGGGGGATTGGGACTGAAGCTTTCTTT. This gives the protein CASSQGGGIGTEAFF.